Shown below are 13 T cell receptor beta chains from a single sample sequenced in a study of T cell responses to AZD1222 COVID-19 vaccine. Sequencing used immunoSEQ multiplex PCR; TCRdb keeps in-frame clones, though not all of them. The table records some 70,000 clones, about four fifths of them present only once. This specimen was peripheral blood, taken on day 0 of AZD1222 vaccination. These receptors originate from an adult in good health.

The chain employs TRBV10-3 and TRBJ1-1; possibly TRBD1 for D (6 bases). Germline assignment: CDR1 ENHRY and CDR2 SYGVKD. V lost 4 bases to trimming and J lost 1 base, with 7 bases between them. The length of the CDR3 is 13 residues. CDR3 DNA: TGTGCCATCAGTGGGGGACAGAACACTGAAGCTTTCTTT. Residues: CAISGGQNTEAFF.

The rearrangement uses TRBV11-3 and TRBJ2-2, with D unclear. Trimming stripped 1 base from V and 1 base from J, with 4 bases between. The CDR3 runs to 14 residues. Per germline, CDR1 SGHNT and CDR2 YENEEA. CDR3 region: CASSLALNTGELFF. Written as DNA, the CDR3 is TGTGCCAGCAGCTTAGCCCTGAACACCGGGGAGCTGTTTTTT.

The V and J genes are TRBV28 and TRBJ1-5, with D tentatively TRBD1 (5 bases). V gave up 5 bases and J gave up 4 bases, with 9 bases separating them. The CDR3 has 13 residues. Germline-derived CDR1 and CDR2 are MDHEN and SYDVKM. CDR3 residues: CASSGGLNQPQHF. The CDR3 nucleotides are TGTGCCAGCAGTGGGGGATTGAATCAGCCCCAGCATTTT.

This clone is a singleton in its sample. The CDR3 sequence is CASSLMTFTGELFF. The CDR3 DNA follows: TGTGCCAGCAGCTTAATGACTTTTACCGGGGAGCTGTTTTTT. This chain joins TRBV7-2 and TRBJ2-2; D is unresolved. Per the germline V gene, CDR1 is SGHTA and CDR2 is FQGNSA. Trimming pared 2 bases from V and 5 bases from J, leaving 9 bases between. The CDR3 covers 14 residues.

This clone was observed a single time. This chain connects TRBV28 to TRBJ2-1; D is undetermined. Germline loops: CDR1 MDHEN, CDR2 SYDVKM. The CDR3 runs 11 residues. The V and J ends lost 6 bases and 3 bases respectively, with 3 bases between them. The DNA of the CDR3 is TGTGCCAGCAGCTTCTACAATGAGCAGTTCTTC. Encoded protein: CASSFYNEQFF.

The rearrangement links TRBV21-1 to TRBJ1-5. TRBV21-1 counts as a pseudogene. CDR3 length: 15 residues. CDR3: CASSKLIHSNQPQHF. The DNA of the CDR3 is TGTGCCAGCAGCAAACTCATCCACTCAAATCAGCCCCAGCATTTT.

The chain recombines TRBV4-3 with TRBJ1-2; unclear D gene. Germline V lookup: CDR1 LGHNA, CDR2 YSLEER. Trimming pared 0 bases from V and 4 bases from J, leaving 12 bases between. The length of the CDR3 is 15 residues. CDR3 sequence reads: CASSQEQRDLYGYTF. CDR3 DNA sequence: TGCGCCAGCAGCCAAGAACAACGTGATCTCTATGGCTACACCTTC.

The V and J genes are TRBV6-5 and TRBJ1-6; 8 bases map to TRBD1. Germline loops: CDR1 MNHEY, CDR2 SVGAGI. The ends lost 11 bases at V and 8 bases at J; junction bases unmatched: 5. The CDR3 is made up of 12 amino acids. The CDR3 loop is CAGGQGYSPLHF. The CDR3 coding sequence is TGTGCCGGAGGACAGGGTTATTCACCCCTCCACTTT.

V usage is TRBV11-2 and J usage is TRBJ1-2; possible D gene TRBD1, 6 bases. Trimming cost V 5 bases and J 4 bases, with 11 bases left between them. The CDR3 contains 13 residues. Germline V gene lookup returns CDR1 SGHAT and CDR2 FQNNGV. CDR3 region: CASSTNRVYGYTF. In nucleotides, the CDR3 is TGTGCCAGCAGCACGAACAGGGTCTATGGCTACACCTTC.

This rearrangement joins TRBV6-5 to TRBJ1-6; perhaps TRBD1 as D (6 bases). Trimming stripped 6 bases from V and 9 bases from J, with 15 bases between. CDR1 is MNHEY and CDR2 is SVGAGI in the germline V gene. This CDR3 has 14 residues. CDR3 in amino acids: CASSLSGVSSPLHF. CDR3 sequence (DNA): TGTGCCAGCAGCCTTTCAGGGGTATCTTCACCCCTCCACTTT.

V is TRBV28 and J is TRBJ1-2, with D possibly matching TRBD1 (5 bases). V lost 6 bases, J lost 8 bases, and 25 bases lay in between. Germline CDR1 MDHEN, CDR2 SYDVKM. The CDR3 is 16 residues long. CDR3 loop: CASSSTPGTASGGYTF. CDR3 in DNA: TGTGCCAGCAGCTCAACACCGGGGACGGCCTCCGGGGGCTACACCTTC.

This chain uses TRBV5-1 with TRBJ1-6; D gene ambiguous. This CDR3 is 16 amino acids long. V was shortened by 2 bases and J by 0 bases, with 9 bases between the two germline ends. Per the germline V gene, CDR1 is SGHRS and CDR2 is YFSETQ. The CDR3 nucleotides are TGCGCCAGCAGCTTCAGGCAGAGCTCCTATAATTCACCCCTCCACTTT. Its translation: CASSFRQSSYNSPLHF.

V and J are TRBV7-4 and TRBJ1-5; D call uncertain. The CDR3 consists of 17 residues. Germline-derived CDR1 and CDR2 are SGHVT and SQSDAQ. The germline V and J ends were trimmed by 0 bases and 0 bases, with 12 bases remaining between them. Here the CDR3 DNA reads TGTGCCAGCAGCTTAGCGCCCGAACAAATTAGCAATCAGCCCCAGCATTTT. This gives the protein CASSLAPEQISNQPQHF.